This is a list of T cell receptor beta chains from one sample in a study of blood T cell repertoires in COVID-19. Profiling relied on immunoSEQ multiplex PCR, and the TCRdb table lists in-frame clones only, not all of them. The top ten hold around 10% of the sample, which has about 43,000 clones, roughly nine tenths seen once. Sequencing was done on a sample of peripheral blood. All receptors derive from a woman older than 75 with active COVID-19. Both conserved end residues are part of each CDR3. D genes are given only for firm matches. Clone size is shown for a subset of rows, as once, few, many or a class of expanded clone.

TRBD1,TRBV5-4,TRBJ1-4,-,TGTGCCAGCAGCTCTACAGGGGGAGCTAATGAAAAACTGTTTTTT,CASSSTGGANEKLFF
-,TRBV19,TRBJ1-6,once,TGTGCCAGTAGTCCCGGGGGATACCCGGGGGATTCACCCCTCCACTTT,CASSPGGYPGDSPLHF
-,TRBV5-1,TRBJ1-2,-,TGCGCCAGCGGGCAGGGGAACTATGGCTACACCTTC,CASGQGNYGYTF
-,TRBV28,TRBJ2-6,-,TGTGCCAGCACTATTCCGGGGTCAGGGGCCAACGTCCTGACTTTC,CASTIPGSGANVLTF
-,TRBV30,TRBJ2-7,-,TGTGCCTGGAGTGTGGGAGGGGGGTACGAGCAGTACTTC,CAWSVGGGYEQYF
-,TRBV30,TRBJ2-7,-,TGTGCCTGGAGTGTACTGGAGGCCGAGCAGTACTTC,CAWSVLEAEQYF
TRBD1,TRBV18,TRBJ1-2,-,TGTGCCAGCTCACAGGGACAGGTCTACGGCTACACCTTC,CASSQGQVYGYTF
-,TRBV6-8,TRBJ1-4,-,TGTGCCAGCAGTTACCGGACAGTTAATGAAAAACTGTTTTTT,CASSYRTVNEKLFF
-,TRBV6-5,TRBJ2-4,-,TGTGCCAGCAGTTACTCAAACACCTTAATCCTGTACTTC,CASSYSNTLILYF
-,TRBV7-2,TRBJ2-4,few,TGTGCCAGCAGCTTAGCTGAGACAGCAGCCAAAAACATTCAGTACTTC,CASSLAETAAKNIQYF
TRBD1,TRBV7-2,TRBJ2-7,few,TGTGCCAGCAGCTCGAGTTACAGGGGAAACGAGCAGTACTTC,CASSSSYRGNEQYF
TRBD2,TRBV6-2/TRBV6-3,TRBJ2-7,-,TGTGCCAGCAGCCCTGCCGAACTAGCGGGCGAGCAGTACTTC,CASSPAELAGEQYF
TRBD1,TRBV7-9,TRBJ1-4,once,TGTGCCAGCAGCTGGGGGACAGATAATGAAAAACTGTTTTTT,CASSWGTDNEKLFF
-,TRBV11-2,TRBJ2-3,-,TGTGCCAGCAGCCATACAGATACGCAGTATTTT,CASSHTDTQYF
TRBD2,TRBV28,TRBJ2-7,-,TGTGCCAGCAGGCCTAGCGGGGGCCTCCCCTACGAGCAGTACTTC,CASRPSGGLPYEQYF
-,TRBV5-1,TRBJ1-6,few,TGCGCCAGCAGCTTGGTGGCAGGGAATTCACCCCTCCACTTT,CASSLVAGNSPLHF
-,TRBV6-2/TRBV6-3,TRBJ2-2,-,TGTGCCAGCACTTACGTGGGGCGCGGGAACACCGGGGAGCTGTTTTTT,CASTYVGRGNTGELFF
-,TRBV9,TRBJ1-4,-,TGTGCCAGCAGCGTAGAGGACAAAGAAAAACTGTTTTTT,CASSVEDKEKLFF
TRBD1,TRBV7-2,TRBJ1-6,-,TGTGCCAGCAGCTCTCAATCGGGACAGTATAATTCACCCCTCCACTTT,CASSSQSGQYNSPLHF
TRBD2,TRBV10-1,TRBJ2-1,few,TGCGCCAGCAGTGCCAGCGGGGACTCCTACAATGAGCAGTTCTTC,CASSASGDSYNEQFF
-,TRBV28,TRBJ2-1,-,TGTGCCAGCAGCGGTACTAGTGCTAGCTCCTACAATGAGCAGTTCTTC,CASSGTSASSYNEQFF
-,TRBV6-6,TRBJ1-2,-,TGTGCCAGCAGTCCACACGTGTCTGTTCCTAACTATGGCTACACCTTC,CASSPHVSVPNYGYTF
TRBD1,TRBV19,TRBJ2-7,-,TGTGCCAGTTCAACACCCCCGGGACAGGGGGGGTTAGGGTACGAGCAGTACTTC,CASSTPPGQGGLGYEQYF
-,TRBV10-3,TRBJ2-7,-,TGTGCCATCAGTGAGCCTTACAGGTACGAGCAGTACTTC,CAISEPYRYEQYF
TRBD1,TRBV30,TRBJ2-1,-,TGTGCCTGGACCCTGGACAGGGGACGTGGTGAGCAGTTCTTC,CAWTLDRGRGEQFF
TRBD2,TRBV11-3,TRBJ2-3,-,TGTGCCAGCAGCTTACTCCGGGGGGCAGATACGCAGTATTTT,CASSLLRGADTQYF
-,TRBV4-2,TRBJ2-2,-,TGTGCCAGCAGCCAAGGAGCAGGCGACACCGGGGAGCTGTTTTTT,CASSQGAGDTGELFF
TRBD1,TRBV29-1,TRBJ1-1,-,TGCAGCGTTAAGTTGGGACAGGGCTACACTGAAGCTTTCTTT,CSVKLGQGYTEAFF
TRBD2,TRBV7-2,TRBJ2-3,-,TGTGCCAGCAGCTTAGTTAGCGGGTCGGATACGCAGTATTTT,CASSLVSGSDTQYF
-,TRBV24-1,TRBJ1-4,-,TGTGCCACCAGTGATCCTCGTCCAGGGAATGAAAAACTGTTTTTT,CATSDPRPGNEKLFF
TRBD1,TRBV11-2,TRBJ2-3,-,TGTGCCAGCAGCCCAGAGACAGGGGGCTTAGATACGCAGTATTTT,CASSPETGGLDTQYF
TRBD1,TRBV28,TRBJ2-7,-,TGTGCCAGCTCCTCCACAGGGGGTGGAAAGACCTACGAGCAGTACTTC,CASSSTGGGKTYEQYF
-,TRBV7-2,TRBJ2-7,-,TGTGCCAGCAGCTTCGGACACAACTACGAGCAGTACTTC,CASSFGHNYEQYF
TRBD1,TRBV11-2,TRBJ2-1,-,TGTGCCAGCAGCCCTTTGACAGGGGGAAATGAGCAGTTCTTC,CASSPLTGGNEQFF
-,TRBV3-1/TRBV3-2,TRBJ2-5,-,TGTGCCAGCAGCCGACTCCAAGAGACCCAGTACTTC,CASSRLQETQYF
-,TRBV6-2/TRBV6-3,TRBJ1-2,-,TGTGCCAGCAGTTCGCGGGCGTTAGGCTACACCTTC,CASSSRALGYTF
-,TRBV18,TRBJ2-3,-,TGTGCCAGCTCACCACGGGCCGCCTTCACAGATACGCAGTATTTT,CASSPRAAFTDTQYF
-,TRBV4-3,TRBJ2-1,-,TGCGCCAGCAGCCAAGATGGGGGGGCCTACTCGCTTGAGCAGTTCTTC,CASSQDGGAYSLEQFF
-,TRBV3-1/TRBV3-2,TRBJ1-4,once,TGTGCCAGCAGCCAAGTACAGTTCGGCGAAAAACTGTTTTTT,CASSQVQFGEKLFF
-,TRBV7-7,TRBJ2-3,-,TGTGCTAGCAGCCCGACGGGGGGCACAGATACGCAGTATTTT,CASSPTGGTDTQYF
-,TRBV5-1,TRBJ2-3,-,TGCGCCAGCAGCTTGGGTGGCTCCACAGATACGCAGTATTTT,CASSLGGSTDTQYF
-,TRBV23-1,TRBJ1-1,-,TGCGCCAGCAGTCCGCGGGAGACGAACACTGAAGCTTTCTTT,CASSPRETNTEAFF
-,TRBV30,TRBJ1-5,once,TGTGCCTGGAGTGTGCCGGTTAGCAATCAGCCCCAGCATTTT,CAWSVPVSNQPQHF
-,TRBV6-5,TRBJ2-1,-,TGTGCCAGCACTCGACCTCCGGGGGGCCGGAATGAGCAGTTCTTC,CASTRPPGGRNEQFF
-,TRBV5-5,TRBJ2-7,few,TGTGCCAGCAGCTTGTTGAGTGAGAGTTACGAGCAGTACTTC,CASSLLSESYEQYF
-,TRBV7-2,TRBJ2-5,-,TGTGCCAGCAGCTGGGGAGGAGGGGTCGAAGAGACCCAGTACTTC,CASSWGGGVEETQYF
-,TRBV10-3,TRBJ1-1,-,TGTGCCATCAGAGAAAGACAGGTGAACACTGAAGCTTTCTTT,CAIRERQVNTEAFF
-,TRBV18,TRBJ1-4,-,TGTGCCAGCTCACCATGGCAGAATGAAAAACTGTTTTTT,CASSPWQNEKLFF
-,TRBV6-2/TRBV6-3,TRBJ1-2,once,TGTGCCAGCAGCCTGGGAGGGTCCTATGGCTACACCTTC,CASSLGGSYGYTF
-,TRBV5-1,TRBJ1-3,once,TGCGCCAGCAGCCCAGGCTCTGGAAACACCATATATTTT,CASSPGSGNTIYF
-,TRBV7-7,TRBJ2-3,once,TGTGCCAGCAGCAAGAGGGTCCTCGGGTCTGGAGATACGCAGTATTTT,CASSKRVLGSGDTQYF
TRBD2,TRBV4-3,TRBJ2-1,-,TGCGCCAGCAGCCAAGATCAACTAGCGGGGAGGTTGGAGCAGTTCTTC,CASSQDQLAGRLEQFF
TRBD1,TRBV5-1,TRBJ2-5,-,TGCGCCAGCAGCCAAAGACAGGGGCGAGAGACCCAGTACTTC,CASSQRQGRETQYF